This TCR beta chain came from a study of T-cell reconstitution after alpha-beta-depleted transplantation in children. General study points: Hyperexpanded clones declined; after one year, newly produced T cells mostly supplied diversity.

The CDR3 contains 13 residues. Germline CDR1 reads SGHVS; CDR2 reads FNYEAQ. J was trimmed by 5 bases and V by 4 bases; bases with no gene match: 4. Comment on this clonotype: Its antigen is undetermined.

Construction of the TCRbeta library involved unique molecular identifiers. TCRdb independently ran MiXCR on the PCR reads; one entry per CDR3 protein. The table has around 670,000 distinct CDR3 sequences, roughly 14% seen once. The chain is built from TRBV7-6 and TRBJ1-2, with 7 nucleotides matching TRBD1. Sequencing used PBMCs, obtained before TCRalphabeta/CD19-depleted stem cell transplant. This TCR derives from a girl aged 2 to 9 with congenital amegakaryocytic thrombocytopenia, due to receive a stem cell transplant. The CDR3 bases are TGTGCCAGCAGCTCACCGACAGGGTATGGCTACACCTTC. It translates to CASSSPTGYGYTF.